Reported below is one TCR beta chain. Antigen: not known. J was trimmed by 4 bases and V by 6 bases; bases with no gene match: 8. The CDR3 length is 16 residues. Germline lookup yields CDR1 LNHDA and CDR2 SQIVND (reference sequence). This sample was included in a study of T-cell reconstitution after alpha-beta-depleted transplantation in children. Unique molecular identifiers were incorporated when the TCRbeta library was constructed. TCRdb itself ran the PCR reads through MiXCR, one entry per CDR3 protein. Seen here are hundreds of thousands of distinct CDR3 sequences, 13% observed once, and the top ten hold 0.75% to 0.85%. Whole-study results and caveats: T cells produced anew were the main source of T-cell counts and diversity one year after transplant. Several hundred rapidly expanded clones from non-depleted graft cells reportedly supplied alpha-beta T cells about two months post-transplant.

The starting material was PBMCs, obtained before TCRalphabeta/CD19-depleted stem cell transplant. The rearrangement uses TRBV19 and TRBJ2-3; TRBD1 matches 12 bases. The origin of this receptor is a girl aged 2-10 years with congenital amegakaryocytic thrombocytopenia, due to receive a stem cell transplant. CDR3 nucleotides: TGTGCCAGTAGAACCTCCGGGACAGGGGGCCCAGATACGCAGTATTTT. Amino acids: CASRTSGTGGPDTQYF.